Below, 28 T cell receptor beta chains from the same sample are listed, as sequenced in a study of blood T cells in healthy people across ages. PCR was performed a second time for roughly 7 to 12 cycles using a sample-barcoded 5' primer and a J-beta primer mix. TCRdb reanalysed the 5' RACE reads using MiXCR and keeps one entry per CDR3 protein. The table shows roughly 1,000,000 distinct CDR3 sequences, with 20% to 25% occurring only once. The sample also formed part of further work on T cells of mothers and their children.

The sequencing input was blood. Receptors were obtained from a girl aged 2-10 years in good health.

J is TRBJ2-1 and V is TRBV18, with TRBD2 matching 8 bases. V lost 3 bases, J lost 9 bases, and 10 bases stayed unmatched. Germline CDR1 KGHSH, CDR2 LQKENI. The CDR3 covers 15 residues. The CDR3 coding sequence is TGTGCCAGCTCACCGGGACTAGAAGGACGGAGTGAGCAGTTCTTC. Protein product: CASSPGLEGRSEQFF.

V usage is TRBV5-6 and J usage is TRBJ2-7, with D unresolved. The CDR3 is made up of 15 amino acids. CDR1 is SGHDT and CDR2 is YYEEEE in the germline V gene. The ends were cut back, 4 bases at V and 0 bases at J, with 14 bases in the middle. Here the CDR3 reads CASSPRQLNSYEQYF. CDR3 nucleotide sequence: TGTGCCAGCAGCCCGAGACAACTCAACTCCTACGAGCAGTACTTC.

CDR3 DNA sequence: TGTGCCAGCACTTCAAGAGACACCGAGGACGACACCGGGGAGCTGTTTTTT. Protein product: CASTSRDTEDDTGELFF. The rearrangement joins TRBV12-3 or TRBV12-4 to TRBJ2-2; D is undetermined. V shed 7 bases and J shed 3 bases, with 21 bases lying between them. The CDR3 sequence is 17 residues long.

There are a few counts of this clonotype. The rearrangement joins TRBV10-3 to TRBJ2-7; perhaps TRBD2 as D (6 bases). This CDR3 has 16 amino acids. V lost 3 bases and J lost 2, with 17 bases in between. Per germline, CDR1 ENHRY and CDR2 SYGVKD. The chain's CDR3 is CAISDGGVAEPYEQYF. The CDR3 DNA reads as TGTGCCATCAGTGACGGTGGGGTAGCGGAGCCCTACGAGCAGTACTTC.

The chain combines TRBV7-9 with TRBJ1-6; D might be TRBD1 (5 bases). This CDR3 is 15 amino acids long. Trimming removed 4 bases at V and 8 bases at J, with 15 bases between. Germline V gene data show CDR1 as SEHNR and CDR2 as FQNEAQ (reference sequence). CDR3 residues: CASSSPAWGDSPLHF. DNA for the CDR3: TGTGCCAGCAGCTCGCCGGCTTGGGGGGATTCACCCCTCCACTTT.

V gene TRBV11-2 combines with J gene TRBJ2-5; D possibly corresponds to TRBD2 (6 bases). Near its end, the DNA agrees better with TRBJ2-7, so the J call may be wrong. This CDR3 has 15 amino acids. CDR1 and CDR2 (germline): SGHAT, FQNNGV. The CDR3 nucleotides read TGTGCCAGCAGCTCCAGTGGGGACTCTTCCTACGAGCAGTACTTC. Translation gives CASSSSGDSSYEQYF.

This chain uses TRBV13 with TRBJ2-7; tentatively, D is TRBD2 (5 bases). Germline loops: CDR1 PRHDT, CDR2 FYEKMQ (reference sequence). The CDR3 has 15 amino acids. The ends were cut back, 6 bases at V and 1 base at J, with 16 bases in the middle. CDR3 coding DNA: TGTGCCAGCAGAGCTACTAGAGGTCGTTCCTACGAGCAGTACTTC. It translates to CASRATRGRSYEQYF.

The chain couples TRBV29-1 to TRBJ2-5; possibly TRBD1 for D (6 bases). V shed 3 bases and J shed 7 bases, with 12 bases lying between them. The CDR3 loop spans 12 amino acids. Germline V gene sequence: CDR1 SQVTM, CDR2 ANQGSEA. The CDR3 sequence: CSVDTGLVTQYF. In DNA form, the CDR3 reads TGCAGCGTTGACACAGGGTTGGTGACCCAGTACTTC.

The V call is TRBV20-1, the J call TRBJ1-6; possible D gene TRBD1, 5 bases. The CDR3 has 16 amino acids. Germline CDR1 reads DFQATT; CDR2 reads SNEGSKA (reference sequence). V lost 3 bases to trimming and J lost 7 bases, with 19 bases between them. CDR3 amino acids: CSASVGGPPSNSPLHF. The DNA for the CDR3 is TGCAGTGCTAGTGTTGGGGGACCGCCTAGCAATTCACCCCTCCACTTT.

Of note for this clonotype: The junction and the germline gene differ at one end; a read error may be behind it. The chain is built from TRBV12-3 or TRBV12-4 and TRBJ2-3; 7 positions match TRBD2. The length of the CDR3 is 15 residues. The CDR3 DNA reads TGTGCCAGCAGCCTCCTAGCGGCGAGAGCAGATGCGCAGTATTTT. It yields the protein CASSLLAARADAQYF.

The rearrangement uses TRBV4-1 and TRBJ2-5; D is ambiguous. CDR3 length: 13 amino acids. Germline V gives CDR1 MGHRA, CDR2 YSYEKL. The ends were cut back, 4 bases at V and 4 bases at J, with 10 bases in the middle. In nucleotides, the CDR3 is TGCGCCAGCAGCCCTTACCTATTAGAGACCCAGTACTTC. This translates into CASSPYLLETQYF.

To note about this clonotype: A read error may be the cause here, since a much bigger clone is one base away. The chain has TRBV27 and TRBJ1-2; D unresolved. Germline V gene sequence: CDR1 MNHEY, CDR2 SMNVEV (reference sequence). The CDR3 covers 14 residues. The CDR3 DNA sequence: TGTACCAGCAGTGTCCTGGGGAGTGACTATGGCTACACCTTC. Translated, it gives CTSSVLGSDYGYTF.

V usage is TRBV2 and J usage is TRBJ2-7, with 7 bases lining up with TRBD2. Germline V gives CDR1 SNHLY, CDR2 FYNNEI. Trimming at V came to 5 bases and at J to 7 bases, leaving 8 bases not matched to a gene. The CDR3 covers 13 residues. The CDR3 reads CASSSSGPREQYF. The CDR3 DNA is TGTGCCAGCAGTAGTAGCGGGCCTCGGGAGCAGTACTTC.

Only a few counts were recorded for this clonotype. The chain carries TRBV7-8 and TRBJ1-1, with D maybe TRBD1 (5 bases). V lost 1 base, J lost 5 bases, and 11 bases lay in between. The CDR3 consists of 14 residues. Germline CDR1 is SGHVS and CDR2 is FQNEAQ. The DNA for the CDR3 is TGTGCCAGCAGCTTAGTTCCGGGACCGACTGAAGCTTTCTTT. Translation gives CASSLVPGPTEAFF.

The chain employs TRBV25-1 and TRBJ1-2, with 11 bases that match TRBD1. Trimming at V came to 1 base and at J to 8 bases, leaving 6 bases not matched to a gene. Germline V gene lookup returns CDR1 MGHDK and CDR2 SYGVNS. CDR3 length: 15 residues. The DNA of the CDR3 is TGTGCCAGCAGTGAATTGTCGGGACAGGGGGGCGGCTACACCTTC. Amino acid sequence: CASSELSGQGGGYTF.

The CDR3 DNA reads TGTGCCAGCGGATTCGAGGCGCAGTACTTC. This codes for CASGFEAQYF. V and J are TRBV12-3 or TRBV12-4 and TRBJ2-7; no firm D call. The ends were cut back, 8 bases at V and 9 bases at J, with 11 bases in the middle. CDR3 length equals 10 residues.

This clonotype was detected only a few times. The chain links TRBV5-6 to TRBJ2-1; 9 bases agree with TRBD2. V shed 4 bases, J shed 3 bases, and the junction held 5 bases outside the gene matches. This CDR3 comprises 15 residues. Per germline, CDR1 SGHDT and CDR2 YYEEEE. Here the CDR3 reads CASSGLAGNYNEQFF. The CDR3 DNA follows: TGTGCCAGCAGCGGTCTAGCGGGGAACTACAATGAGCAGTTCTTC.

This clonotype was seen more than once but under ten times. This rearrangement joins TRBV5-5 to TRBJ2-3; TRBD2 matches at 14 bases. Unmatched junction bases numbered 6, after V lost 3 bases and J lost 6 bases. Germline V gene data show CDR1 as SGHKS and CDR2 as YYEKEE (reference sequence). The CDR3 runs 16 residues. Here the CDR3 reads CASSYGTSGGSDTQYF. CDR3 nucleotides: TGTGCCAGCAGCTACGGGACTAGCGGGGGTAGTGATACGCAGTATTTT.

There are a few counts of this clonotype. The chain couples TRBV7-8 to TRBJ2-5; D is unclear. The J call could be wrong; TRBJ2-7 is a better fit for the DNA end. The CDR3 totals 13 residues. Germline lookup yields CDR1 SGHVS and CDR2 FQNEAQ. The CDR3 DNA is TGTGCCAGCAGAGACGCTAATGAATACGAGCAGTACTTC. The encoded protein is CASRDANEYEQYF.

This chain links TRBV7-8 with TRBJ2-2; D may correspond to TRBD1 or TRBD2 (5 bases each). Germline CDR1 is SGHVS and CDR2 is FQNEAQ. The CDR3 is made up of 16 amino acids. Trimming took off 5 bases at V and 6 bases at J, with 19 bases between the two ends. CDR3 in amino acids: CASSPVGTTSPGELFF. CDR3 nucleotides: TGTGCCAGCAGCCCCGTGGGGACCACTTCGCCCGGGGAGCTGTTTTTT. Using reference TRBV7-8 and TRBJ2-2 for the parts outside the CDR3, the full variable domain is GAGVSQSPRYKVAKRGQDVALRCDPISGHVSLFWYQQALGQGPEFLTYFQNEAQLDKSGLPSDRFFAERPEGSVSTLKIQRTQQEDSAVYLCASSPVGTTSPGELFFGEGSRLTVL.

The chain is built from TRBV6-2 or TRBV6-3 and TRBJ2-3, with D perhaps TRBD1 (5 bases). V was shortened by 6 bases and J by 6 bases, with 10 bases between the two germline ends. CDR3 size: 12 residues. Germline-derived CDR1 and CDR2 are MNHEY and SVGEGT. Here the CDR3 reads CASSQGIDTQYF. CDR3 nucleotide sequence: TGTGCCAGCAGCCAGGGCATCGATACGCAGTATTTT.

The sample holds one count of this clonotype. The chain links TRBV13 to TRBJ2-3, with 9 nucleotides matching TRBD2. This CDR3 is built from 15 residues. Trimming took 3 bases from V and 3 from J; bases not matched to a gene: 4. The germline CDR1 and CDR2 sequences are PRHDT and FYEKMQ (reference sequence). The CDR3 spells CASSLREGLTDTQYF. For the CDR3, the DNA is TGTGCCAGCAGCTTGCGGGAGGGCCTAACAGATACGCAGTATTTT.

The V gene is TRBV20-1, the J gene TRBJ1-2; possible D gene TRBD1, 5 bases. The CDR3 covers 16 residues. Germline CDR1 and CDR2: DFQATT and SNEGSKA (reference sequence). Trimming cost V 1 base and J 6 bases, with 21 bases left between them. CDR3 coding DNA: TGCAGTGCTAGAGCGACCGGGCAGGGTTGGTACAATGGCTACACCTTC. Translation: CSARATGQGWYNGYTF.

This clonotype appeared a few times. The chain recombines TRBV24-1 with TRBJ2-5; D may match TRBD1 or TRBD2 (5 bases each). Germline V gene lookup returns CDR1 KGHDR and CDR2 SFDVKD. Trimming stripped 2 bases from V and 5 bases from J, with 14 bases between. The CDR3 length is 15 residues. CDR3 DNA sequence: TGTGCCACCAGTGATTCGTACAGGCCGGGGGAGACCCAGTACTTC. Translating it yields CATSDSYRPGETQYF.

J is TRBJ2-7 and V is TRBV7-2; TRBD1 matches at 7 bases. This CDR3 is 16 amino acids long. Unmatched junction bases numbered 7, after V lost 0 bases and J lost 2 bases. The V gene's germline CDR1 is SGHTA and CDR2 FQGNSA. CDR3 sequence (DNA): TGTGCCAGCAGCTTAGCTAGGGGGACAGCGACCTACGAGCAGTACTTC. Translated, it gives CASSLARGTATYEQYF. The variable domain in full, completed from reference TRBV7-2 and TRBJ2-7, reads GAGVSQSPSNKVTEKGKDVELRCDPISGHTALYWYRQSLGQGLEFLIYFQGNSAPDKSGLPSDRFSAERTGGSVSTLTIQRTQQEDSAVYLCASSLARGTATYEQYFGPGTRLTVT.

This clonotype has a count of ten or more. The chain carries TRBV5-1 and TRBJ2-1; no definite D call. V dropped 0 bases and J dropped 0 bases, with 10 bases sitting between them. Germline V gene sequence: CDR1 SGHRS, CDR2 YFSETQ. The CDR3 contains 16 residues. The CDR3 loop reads CASSLDGLSSYNEQFF. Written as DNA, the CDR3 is TGCGCCAGCAGCTTGGACGGGTTAAGCTCCTACAATGAGCAGTTCTTC.

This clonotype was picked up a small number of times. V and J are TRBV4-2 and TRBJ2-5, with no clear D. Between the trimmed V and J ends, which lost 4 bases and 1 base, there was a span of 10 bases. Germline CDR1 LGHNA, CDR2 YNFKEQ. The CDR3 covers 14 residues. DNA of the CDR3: TGTGCCAGCAGCCGTCAGGAAGCCCAAGAGACCCAGTACTTC. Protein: CASSRQEAQETQYF.

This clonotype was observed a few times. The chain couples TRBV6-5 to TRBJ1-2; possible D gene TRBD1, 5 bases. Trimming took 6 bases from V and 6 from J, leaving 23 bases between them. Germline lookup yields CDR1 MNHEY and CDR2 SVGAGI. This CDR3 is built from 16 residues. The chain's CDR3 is CASRKPGSGGVDGYTF. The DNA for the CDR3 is TGTGCCAGCAGGAAACCGGGGTCTGGAGGGGTTGATGGCTACACCTTC.